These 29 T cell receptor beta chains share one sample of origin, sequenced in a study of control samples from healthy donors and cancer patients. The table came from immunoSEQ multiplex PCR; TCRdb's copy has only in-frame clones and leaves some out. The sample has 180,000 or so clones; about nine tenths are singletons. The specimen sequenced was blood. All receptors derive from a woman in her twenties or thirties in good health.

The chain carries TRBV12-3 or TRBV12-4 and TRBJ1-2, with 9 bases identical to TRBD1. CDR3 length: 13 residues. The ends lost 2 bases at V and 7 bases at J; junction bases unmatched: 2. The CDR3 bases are TGTGCCAGCAGTTTACGGGGACAGGGTGGCTACACCTTC. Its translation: CASSLRGQGGYTF.

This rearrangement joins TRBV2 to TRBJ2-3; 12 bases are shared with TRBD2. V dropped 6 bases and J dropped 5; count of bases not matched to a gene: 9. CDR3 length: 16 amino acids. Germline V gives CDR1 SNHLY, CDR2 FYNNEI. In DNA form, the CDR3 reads TGTGCCAGCAGGCTAGCGGGGGGGCCGGGAGTAGATACGCAGTATTTT. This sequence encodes CASRLAGGPGVDTQYF.

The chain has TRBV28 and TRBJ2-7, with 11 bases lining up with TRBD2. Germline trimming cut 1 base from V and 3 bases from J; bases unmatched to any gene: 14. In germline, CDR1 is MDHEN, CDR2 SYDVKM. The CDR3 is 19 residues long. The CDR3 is CASSLSGQGLLAGDYEQYF. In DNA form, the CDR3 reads TGTGCCAGCAGTTTATCGGGACAGGGCCTACTAGCGGGAGACTACGAGCAGTACTTC.

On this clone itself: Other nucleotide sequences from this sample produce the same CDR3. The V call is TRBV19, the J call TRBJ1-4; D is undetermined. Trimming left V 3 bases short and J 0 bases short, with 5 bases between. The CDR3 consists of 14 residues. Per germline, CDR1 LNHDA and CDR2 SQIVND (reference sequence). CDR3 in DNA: TGTGCCAGTAGTATCAGTGCAACTAATGAAAAACTGTTTTTT. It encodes CASSISATNEKLFF.

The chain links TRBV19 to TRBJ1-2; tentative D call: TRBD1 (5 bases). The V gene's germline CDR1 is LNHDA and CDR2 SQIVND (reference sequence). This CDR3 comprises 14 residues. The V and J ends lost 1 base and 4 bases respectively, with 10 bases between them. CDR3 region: CASSIGAGTYGYTF. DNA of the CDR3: TGTGCCAGTAGTATAGGCGCAGGGACCTATGGCTACACCTTC.

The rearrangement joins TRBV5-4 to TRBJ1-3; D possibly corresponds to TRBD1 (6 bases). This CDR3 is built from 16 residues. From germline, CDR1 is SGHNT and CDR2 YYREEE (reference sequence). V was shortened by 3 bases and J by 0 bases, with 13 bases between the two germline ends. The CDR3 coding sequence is TGTGCCAGCAGCTCGAACCGGGACATCTCTGGAAACACCATATATTTT. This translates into CASSSNRDISGNTIYF.

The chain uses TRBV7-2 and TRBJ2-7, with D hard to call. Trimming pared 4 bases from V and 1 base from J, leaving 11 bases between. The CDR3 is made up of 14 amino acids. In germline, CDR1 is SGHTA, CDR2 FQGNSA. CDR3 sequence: CASSSEPISYEQYF. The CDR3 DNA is TGTGCCAGCAGCTCAGAGCCGATTTCCTACGAGCAGTACTTC.

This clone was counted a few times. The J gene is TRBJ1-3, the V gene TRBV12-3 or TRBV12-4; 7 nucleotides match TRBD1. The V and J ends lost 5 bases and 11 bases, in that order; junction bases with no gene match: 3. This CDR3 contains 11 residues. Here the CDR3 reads CASSQGGAIYF. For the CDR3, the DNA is TGTGCCAGCAGTCAAGGGGGCGCCATATATTTT.

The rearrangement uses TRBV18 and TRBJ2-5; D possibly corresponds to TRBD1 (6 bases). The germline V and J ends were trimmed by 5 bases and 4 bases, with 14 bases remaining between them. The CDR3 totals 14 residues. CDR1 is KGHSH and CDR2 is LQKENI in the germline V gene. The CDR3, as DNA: TGTGCCAGCTCAACAAGGGGGTTGGGAGAGACCCAGTACTTC. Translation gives CASSTRGLGETQYF.

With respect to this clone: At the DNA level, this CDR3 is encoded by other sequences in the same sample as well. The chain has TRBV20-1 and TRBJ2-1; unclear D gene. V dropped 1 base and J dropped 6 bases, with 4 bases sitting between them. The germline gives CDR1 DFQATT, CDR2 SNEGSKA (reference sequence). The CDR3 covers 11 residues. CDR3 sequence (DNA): TGCAGTGCTAGAGGGGGCAATGAGCAGTTCTTC. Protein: CSARGGNEQFF.

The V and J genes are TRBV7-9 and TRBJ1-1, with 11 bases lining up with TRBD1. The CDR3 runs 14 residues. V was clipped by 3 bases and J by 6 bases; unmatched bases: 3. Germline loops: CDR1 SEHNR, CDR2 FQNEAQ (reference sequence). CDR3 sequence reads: CASSFPGQGAEAFF. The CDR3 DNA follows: TGTGCCAGCAGCTTCCCGGGACAGGGGGCTGAAGCTTTCTTT.

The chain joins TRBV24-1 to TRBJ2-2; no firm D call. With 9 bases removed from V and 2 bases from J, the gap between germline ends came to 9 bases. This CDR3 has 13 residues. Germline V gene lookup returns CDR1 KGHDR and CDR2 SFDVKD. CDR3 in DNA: TGTGCCACCGGCGCACCTAACACCGGGGAGCTGTTTTTT. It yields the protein CATGAPNTGELFF.

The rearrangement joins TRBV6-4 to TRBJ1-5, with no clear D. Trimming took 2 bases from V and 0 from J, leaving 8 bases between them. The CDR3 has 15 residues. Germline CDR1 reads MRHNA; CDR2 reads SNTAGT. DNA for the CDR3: TGTGCCAGCAGTGACGGGCGGATTAGCAATCAGCCCCAGCATTTT. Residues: CASSDGRISNQPQHF.

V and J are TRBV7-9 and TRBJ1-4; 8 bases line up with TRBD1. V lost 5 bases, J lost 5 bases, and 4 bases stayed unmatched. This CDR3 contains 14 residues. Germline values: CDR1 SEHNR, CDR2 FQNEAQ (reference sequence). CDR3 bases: TGTGCCAGCAGCCCCAGGGGGCGAAATGAAAAACTGTTTTTT. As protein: CASSPRGRNEKLFF. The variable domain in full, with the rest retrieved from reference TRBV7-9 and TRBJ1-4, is DTGVSQNPRHKITKRGQNVTFRCDPISEHNRLYWYRQTLGQGPEFLTYFQNEAQLEKSRLLSDRFSAERPKGSFSTLEIQRTEQGDSAMYLCASSPRGRNEKLFFGSGTQLSVL.

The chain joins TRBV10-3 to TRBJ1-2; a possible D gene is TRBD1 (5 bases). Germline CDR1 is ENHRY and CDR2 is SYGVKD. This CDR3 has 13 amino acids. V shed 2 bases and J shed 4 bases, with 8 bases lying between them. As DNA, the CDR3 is TGTGCCATCAGTGAGGGGGGGTCCTATGGCTACACCTTC. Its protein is CAISEGGSYGYTF.

The CDR3 region has the DNA TGTGCCAGCAGTGAACACGTCCGCACCGGGGAGCTGTTTTTT. Translating gives CASSEHVRTGELFF. The chain employs TRBV6-1 and TRBJ2-2; D gene ambiguous. The CDR3 covers 14 residues. The germline V gene encodes CDR1 MNHNS and CDR2 SASEGT. V was shortened by 2 bases and J by 4 bases, with 8 bases between the two germline ends.

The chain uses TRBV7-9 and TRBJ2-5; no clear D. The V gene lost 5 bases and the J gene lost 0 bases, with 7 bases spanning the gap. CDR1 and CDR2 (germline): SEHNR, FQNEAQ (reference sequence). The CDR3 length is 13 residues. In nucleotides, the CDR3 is TGTGCCAGCAGCCCCACCTACCAAGAGACCCAGTACTTC. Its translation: CASSPTYQETQYF.

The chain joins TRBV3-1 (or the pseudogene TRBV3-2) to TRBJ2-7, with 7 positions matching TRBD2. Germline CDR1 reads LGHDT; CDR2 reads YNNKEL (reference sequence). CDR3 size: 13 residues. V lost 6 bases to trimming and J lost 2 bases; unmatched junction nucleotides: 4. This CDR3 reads CASRSGTTYEQYF. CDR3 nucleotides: TGTGCCAGCAGGTCCGGGACTACCTACGAGCAGTACTTC.

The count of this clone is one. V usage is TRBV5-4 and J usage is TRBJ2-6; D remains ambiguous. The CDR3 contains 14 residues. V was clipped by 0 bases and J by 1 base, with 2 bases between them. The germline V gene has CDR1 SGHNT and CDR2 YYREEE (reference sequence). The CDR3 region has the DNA TGTGCCAGCAGCTTGGTATCTGGGGCCAACGTCCTGACTTTC. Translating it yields CASSLVSGANVLTF.

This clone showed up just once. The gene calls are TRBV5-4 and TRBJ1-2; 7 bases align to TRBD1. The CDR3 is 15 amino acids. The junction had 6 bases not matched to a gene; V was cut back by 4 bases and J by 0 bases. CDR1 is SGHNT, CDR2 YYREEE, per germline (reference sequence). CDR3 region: CASSLDRLTNYGYTF. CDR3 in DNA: TGTGCCAGCAGCCTGGACAGGCTGACTAACTATGGCTACACCTTC.

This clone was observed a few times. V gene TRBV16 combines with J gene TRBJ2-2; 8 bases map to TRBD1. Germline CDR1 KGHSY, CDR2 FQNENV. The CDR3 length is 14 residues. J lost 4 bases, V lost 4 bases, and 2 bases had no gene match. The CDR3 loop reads CASSRTGPTGELFF. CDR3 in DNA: TGTGCCAGCAGCCGGACAGGGCCCACCGGGGAGCTGTTTTTT.

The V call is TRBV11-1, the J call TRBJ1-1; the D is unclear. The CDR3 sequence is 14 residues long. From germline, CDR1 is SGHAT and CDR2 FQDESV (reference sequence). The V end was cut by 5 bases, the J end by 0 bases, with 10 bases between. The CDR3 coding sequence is TGTGCCAGCAGCGCCCGGGAGTTGAACACTGAAGCTTTCTTT. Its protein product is CASSARELNTEAFF.

This CDR3 reads CASGLVGRGDSYEQYF. The CDR3 nucleotides are TGTGCTAGTGGTTTGGTAGGAAGGGGGGATTCCTACGAGCAGTACTTC. The chain employs TRBV12-5 and TRBJ2-7; the D call may be TRBD1 or TRBD2 (6 bases each). CDR3 size: 16 residues. V lost 0 bases and J 1 base, leaving 13 bases between the germline ends. The germline V gene encodes CDR1 LGHNT and CDR2 FRNRAP.

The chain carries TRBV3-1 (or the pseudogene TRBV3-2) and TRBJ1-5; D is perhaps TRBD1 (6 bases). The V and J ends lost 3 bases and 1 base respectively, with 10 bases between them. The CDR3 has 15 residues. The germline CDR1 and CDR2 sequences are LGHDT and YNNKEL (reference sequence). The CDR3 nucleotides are TGTGCCAGCAGCCAGGGGGCGTTAAGCAATCAGCCCCAGCATTTT. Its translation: CASSQGALSNQPQHF.

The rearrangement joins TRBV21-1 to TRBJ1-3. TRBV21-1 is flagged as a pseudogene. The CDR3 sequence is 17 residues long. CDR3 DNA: TGTGCCAGCAGCAAATTGGGGGGGGTCTCCTCTGGAAACACCATATATTTT. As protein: CASSKLGGVSSGNTIYF.

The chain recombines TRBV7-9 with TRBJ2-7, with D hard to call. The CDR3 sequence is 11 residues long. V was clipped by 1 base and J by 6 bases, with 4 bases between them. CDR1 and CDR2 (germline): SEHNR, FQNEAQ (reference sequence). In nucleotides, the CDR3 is TGTGCCAGCAGCTTAGGGGCCGAGCAGTACTTC. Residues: CASSLGAEQYF.

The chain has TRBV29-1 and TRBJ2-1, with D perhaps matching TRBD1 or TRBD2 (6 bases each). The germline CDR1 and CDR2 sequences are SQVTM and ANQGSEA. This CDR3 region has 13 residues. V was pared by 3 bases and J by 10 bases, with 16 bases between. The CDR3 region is CSVDPGASREQFF. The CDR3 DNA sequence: TGCAGCGTTGATCCGGGGGCGTCAAGGGAGCAGTTCTTC.

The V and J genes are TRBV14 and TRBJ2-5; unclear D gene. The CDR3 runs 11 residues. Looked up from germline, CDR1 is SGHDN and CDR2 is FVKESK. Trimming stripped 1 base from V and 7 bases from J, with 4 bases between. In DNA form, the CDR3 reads TGTGCCAGCAGCCAAGCGGCGACCCAGTACTTC. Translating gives CASSQAATQYF.

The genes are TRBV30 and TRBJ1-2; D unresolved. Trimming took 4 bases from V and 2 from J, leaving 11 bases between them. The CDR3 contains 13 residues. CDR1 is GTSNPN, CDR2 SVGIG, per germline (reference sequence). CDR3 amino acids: CAWTAESNYGYTF. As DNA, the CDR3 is TGTGCCTGGACAGCCGAATCCAACTATGGCTACACCTTC.